This T cell receptor (beta chain) was profiled in a study of blood T cells in healthy people across ages. Many counts were recorded for this clonotype. The donors, aged roughly 6 to 90, were healthy Caucasians from Russia. It was about 10 milliliters of peripheral blood that were drawn from each donor. Trimming stripped 0 bases from V and 7 bases from J, with 13 bases between. The CDR3 contains 14 residues. Germline V gene data show CDR1 as SGHAT and CDR2 as FQNNGV. Alongside a J-beta primer mix, a sample-barcoded 5' primer served in a second PCR lasting about 7 to 12 cycles. Every sample gave at least 2.5 million paired-end reads containing CDR3. TCRdb recomputed calls from the 5' RACE reads with MiXCR, one row per CDR3 protein. The table lists about 640,000 distinct CDR3 sequences, about 30% of them singletons, with more than 15% in the top ten.

This chain uses TRBV11-2 with TRBJ2-7; the D gene is possibly TRBD2 (6 bases). This receptor was identified in a woman of 80 years or more in good health. Specimen: blood. CDR3 residues: CASSLDLLGGEQYF. The CDR3 DNA sequence: TGTGCCAGCAGCTTAGATCTCCTAGGAGGGGAGCAGTACTTC. The full variable domain, with the rest looked up from reference TRBV11-2 and TRBJ2-7, is EAGVAQSPRYKIIEKRQSVAFWCNPISGHATLYWYQQILGQGPKLLIQFQNNGVVDDSQLPKDRFSAERLKGVDSTLKIQPAKLEDSAVYLCASSLDLLGGEQYFGPGTRLTVT.